These 28 T cell receptor beta chains share one sample of origin, sequenced in a study of OX40 agonist ivuxolimab in advanced cancers. Profiling relied on immunoSEQ multiplex PCR, and the TCRdb table lists in-frame clones only, not all of them. The sample shows 75,000 to 95,000 clones, around 87% of them seen only once. Material: CD4+ or CD8+ T cells sorted from blood, obtained in a trial of the OX40 agonist ivuxolimab. The receptors were gathered from an adult with an advanced solid tumor such as melanoma, head and neck, liver or kidney cancer.

This clone was counted between two and nine times. The gene calls are TRBV29-1 and TRBJ1-4, with a tentative D call TRBD1 (5 bases). The CDR3 has 13 amino acids. V dropped 6 bases and J dropped 6 bases, with 14 bases sitting between them. Germline CDR1 SQVTM, CDR2 ANQGSEA. This CDR3 is CSVARDMDEKLFF. CDR3 bases: TGCAGCGTAGCCAGGGATATGGATGAAAAACTGTTTTTT.

The chain couples TRBV9 to TRBJ1-4, with a weak D call TRBD1 (5 bases). Between the trimmed V and J ends, which lost 4 bases and 8 bases, there was a span of 18 bases. The CDR3 runs to 15 residues. Germline CDR1 and CDR2: SGDLS and YYNGEE. The CDR3 region has the DNA TGTGCCAGCAGCTCAGCGGGCAGGGTGGGCGAAAAACTGTTTTTT. Its translation is CASSSAGRVGEKLFF.

The chain employs TRBV4-2 and TRBJ2-5, with D unclear. The CDR3 is 16 residues long. Trimming took 1 base from V and 4 from J, leaving 16 bases between them. Germline values: CDR1 LGHNA, CDR2 YNFKEQ. The CDR3 DNA sequence: TGTGCCAGCAGCCAAGCCGCAAGGGTGGATGGAGAGACCCAGTACTTC. Its translation: CASSQAARVDGETQYF.

This chain connects TRBV5-1 to TRBJ1-4; 8 nucleotides line up with TRBD1. CDR1 SGHRS and CDR2 YFSETQ come from the germline V gene. V trimming: 4 bases; J trimming: 2 bases; junction bases outside the gene matches: 4. The length of the CDR3 is 15 residues. The CDR3 loop is CASSAGGSTNEKLFF. CDR3 bases: TGCGCCAGCAGCGCAGGGGGCTCGACTAATGAAAAACTGTTTTTT.

The CDR3 loop reads CASSVTQGKTDPFLTGELFF. CDR3 DNA: TGTGCCAGCAGCGTTACTCAAGGGAAGACAGACCCCTTTCTCACCGGGGAGCTGTTTTTT. J is TRBJ2-2 and V is TRBV9, with a possible D match to TRBD1 (5 bases). Trimming stripped 2 bases from V and 4 bases from J, with 27 bases between. Germline V CDR1 and CDR2: SGDLS, YYNGEE. The CDR3 runs to 20 residues.

V is TRBV27 and J is TRBJ1-5; D is ambiguous. Trimming pared 3 bases from V and 1 base from J, leaving 4 bases between. CDR3 length equals 13 residues. Looked up from germline, CDR1 is MNHEY and CDR2 is SMNVEV (reference sequence). The DNA for the CDR3 is TGTGCCAGCAGTTTTTACAGCAATCAGCCCCAGCATTTT. It specifies CASSFYSNQPQHF.

The chain couples TRBV6-5 to TRBJ2-7; D call uncertain. Germline V gives CDR1 MNHEY, CDR2 SVGAGI. V lost 7 bases and J 0 bases, leaving 7 bases between the germline ends. The CDR3 is made up of 12 amino acids. Here the CDR3 DNA reads TGTGCCAGCACCGGGCTCTCCTACGAGCAGTACTTC. Encoded protein: CASTGLSYEQYF.

The genes are TRBV6-4 and TRBJ2-7; D is undetermined. The CDR3 contains 13 residues. V lost 6 bases and J 6 bases, leaving 15 bases between the germline ends. Germline V gives CDR1 MRHNA, CDR2 SNTAGT. The CDR3 region has the DNA TGTGCCAGCAGGAAAAAACTAACCAGCGAGCAGTACTTC. Protein product: CASRKKLTSEQYF.

The J gene is TRBJ2-3, the V gene TRBV29-1; 12 nucleotides line up with TRBD1. This CDR3 contains 16 residues. Germline CDR1 SQVTM, CDR2 ANQGSEA. With 2 bases clipped from V and 4 bases from J, the junction kept 7 bases outside the gene matches. The CDR3: CSVESAGTGGPDTQYF. DNA of the CDR3: TGCAGCGTTGAATCCGCCGGGACAGGGGGCCCAGATACGCAGTATTTT.

This clone was observed a few times. The chain employs TRBV4-1 and TRBJ1-5; the D is unclear. This CDR3 has 13 amino acids. Trimming took off 1 base at V and 5 bases at J, with 6 bases between the two ends. Looked up from germline, CDR1 is MGHRA and CDR2 is YSYEKL. The CDR3 sequence: CASSQAGDQPQHF. DNA for the CDR3: TGCGCCAGCAGCCAAGCCGGGGATCAGCCCCAGCATTTT.

This chain links TRBV19 with TRBJ1-2; a possible D gene is TRBD1 (6 bases). Germline V CDR1 and CDR2: LNHDA, SQIVND (reference sequence). This CDR3 has 13 amino acids. Trimming removed 4 bases from V and 8 bases from J, with 14 bases in between. CDR3 DNA: TGTGCCAGTAGTACGGTTGGGGGCCGGGGCTACACCTTC. Translation gives CASSTVGGRGYTF.

The CDR3, as DNA: TGTGCCAGCAGCTTAGCGACAGGGATAGGAGAGACCCAGTACTTC. This encodes CASSLATGIGETQYF. The chain carries TRBV11-3 and TRBJ2-5; 7 bases agree with TRBD1. The CDR3 spans 15 residues. The J segment lost 4 bases and the V segment lost 1 base, leaving 6 bases of the junction unmatched. Germline V CDR1 and CDR2: SGHNT, YENEEA.

The chain uses TRBV10-3 and TRBJ1-1, with D unclear. Germline lookup yields CDR1 ENHRY and CDR2 SYGVKD. The CDR3 consists of 15 residues. V lost 0 bases and J lost 11, with 19 bases in between. CDR3 protein: CAISESTPGPFGAFF. The CDR3 nucleotides read TGTGCCATCAGTGAGTCGACGCCAGGCCCTTTTGGGGCTTTCTTT.

CDR3 residues: CASSLALGAQNTIYF. DNA of the CDR3: TGTGCCAGCAGCTTAGCATTGGGGGCCCAAAACACCATATATTTT. This chain joins TRBV7-2 and TRBJ1-3, with a weak D call TRBD1 (6 bases). Trimming left V 0 bases short and J 6 bases short, with 12 bases between. This CDR3 contains 15 residues. The germline V gene encodes CDR1 SGHTA and CDR2 FQGNSA.

This chain joins TRBV11-3 and TRBJ2-2; 7 nucleotides line up with TRBD2. Germline V gene sequence: CDR1 SGHNT, CDR2 YENEEA. After removal of 6 bases from V and 3 bases from J, the junction contained 10 bases not matched to a gene. This CDR3 has 16 amino acids. The CDR3 loop reads CASRGEGGPDTGELFF. In nucleotides, the CDR3 is TGTGCCAGCAGGGGGGAGGGAGGGCCGGACACCGGGGAGCTGTTTTTT. The whole variable domain, remainder taken from reference TRBV11-3 and TRBJ2-2, is EAGVVQSPRYKIIEKKQPVAFWCNPISGHNTLYWYLQNLGQGPELLIRYENEEAVDDSQLPKDRFSAERLKGVDSTLKIQPAELGDSAVYLCASRGEGGPDTGELFFGEGSRLTVL.

The V gene is TRBV29-1, the J gene TRBJ1-1; the D gene is possibly TRBD1 (6 bases). The CDR3 is 14 amino acids. In germline, CDR1 is SQVTM, CDR2 ANQGSEA. V lost 6 bases, J lost 0 bases, and 14 bases lay in between. CDR3 in DNA: TGCAGCGTCACGGGACAATTCATGAACACTGAAGCTTTCTTT. Its translation: CSVTGQFMNTEAFF.

This chain joins TRBV30 and TRBJ2-3; D gene ambiguous. With 2 bases removed from V and 2 bases from J, the gap between germline ends came to 5 bases. The CDR3 length is 12 residues. Germline assignment: CDR1 GTSNPN and CDR2 SVGIG (reference sequence). CDR3 loop: CAWSFTTDTQYF. CDR3 DNA: TGTGCCTGGAGTTTCACCACAGATACGCAGTATTTT.

The J gene is TRBJ2-2, the V gene TRBV7-9; perhaps D is TRBD1 or TRBD2 (5 bases each). Trimming pared 8 bases from V and 4 bases from J, leaving 11 bases between. Germline V gives CDR1 SEHNR, CDR2 FQNEAQ (reference sequence). CDR3 length: 13 amino acids. Written as DNA, the CDR3 is TGTGCCAGCGGCTCAGGGAGCACCGGGGAGCTGTTTTTT. Translation: CASGSGSTGELFF.

V is TRBV4-1 and J is TRBJ2-5; TRBD2 matches at 13 bases. The CDR3 has 20 amino acids. V was pared by 1 base and J by 5 bases, with 16 bases of the junction left unmatched. Per germline, CDR1 MGHRA and CDR2 YSYEKL. CDR3 loop: CASSQGQRTSGSGRRETQYF. In DNA form, the CDR3 reads TGCGCCAGCAGCCAAGGCCAAAGGACTAGCGGGAGTGGTAGGAGGGAGACCCAGTACTTC.

V usage is TRBV11-3 and J usage is TRBJ2-1, with a possible D match to TRBD2 (5 bases). This CDR3 is 16 amino acids long. CDR1 is SGHNT and CDR2 is YENEEA in the germline V gene. The germline V and J ends were trimmed by 5 bases and 0 bases, with 14 bases remaining between them. Here the CDR3 reads CASSHMIRGSYNEQFF. The CDR3 nucleotides read TGTGCCAGCAGCCACATGATTCGGGGCTCCTACAATGAGCAGTTCTTC.

The CDR3 bases are TGTGCCAGCAGTTTTAGGGACACCACCTACGAGCAGTACTTC. It codes for CASSFRDTTYEQYF. The V and J genes are TRBV27 and TRBJ2-7; a weak D match, TRBD1 (6 bases). The CDR3 spans 14 residues. The germline V gene encodes CDR1 MNHEY and CDR2 SMNVEV (reference sequence). V lost 3 bases to trimming and J lost 2 bases, with 11 bases between them.

V and J are TRBV11-3 and TRBJ2-5; the D is unclear. Deletions cut 3 bases from V and 2 bases from J, with 13 bases between. Germline CDR1 and CDR2: SGHNT and YENEEA. The CDR3 sequence is 15 residues long. The CDR3 spells CASSFPSGNQETQYF. For the CDR3, the DNA is TGTGCCAGCAGCTTCCCATCAGGAAATCAAGAGACCCAGTACTTC.

The chain uses TRBV10-2 and TRBJ2-7, with 9 bases identical to TRBD2. CDR3 length equals 16 residues. The V gene end was trimmed by 2 bases and the J gene end by 2 bases; junction bases not matched to a gene: 7. Germline values: CDR1 WSHSY, CDR2 SAAADI. In DNA form, the CDR3 reads TGCGCCAGCAGTGAGGATAGCGGGAGAGGAGCCTACGAGCAGTACTTC. Residues: CASSEDSGRGAYEQYF.

This rearrangement joins TRBV29-1 to TRBJ2-3, with TRBD2 matching over 11 bases. The V gene's germline CDR1 is SQVTM and CDR2 ANQGSEA. V was clipped by 7 bases and J by 3 bases; unmatched bases: 6. CDR3 size: 14 residues. The CDR3 DNA is TGCAGCGCGGTTCTAGCGGGAGGAACAGATACGCAGTATTTT. It yields the protein CSAVLAGGTDTQYF.

The rearrangement links TRBV2 to TRBJ2-2, with D perhaps TRBD1 (5 bases). Germline CDR1 is SNHLY and CDR2 is FYNNEI. Deletions cut 7 bases from V and 0 bases from J, with 12 bases between. CDR3 length equals 15 residues. DNA of the CDR3: TGTGCCAGCACAGAAGGGGTCGCGAACACCGGGGAGCTGTTTTTT. This translates into CASTEGVANTGELFF.

The chain is built from TRBV11-2 and TRBJ1-2, with TRBD1 as a possible D gene (6 bases). Germline-derived CDR1 and CDR2 are SGHAT and FQNNGV. V lost 5 bases to trimming and J lost 8 bases, with 27 bases between them. This CDR3 contains 17 residues. The CDR3 sequence: CASSHNTGLITMGGYTF. The CDR3 DNA sequence: TGTGCCAGCAGCCATAACACAGGGCTAATAACTATGGGGGGCTACACCTTC.

Here the CDR3 DNA reads TGTGCCAGTAGTCCGAGGACTAGCGGGATAGTGGGATACAATGAGCAGTTCTTC. Amino acids: CASSPRTSGIVGYNEQFF. V gene TRBV19 combines with J gene TRBJ2-1; 12 bases fit TRBD2. In germline, CDR1 is LNHDA, CDR2 SQIVND (reference sequence). Trimming removed 5 bases from V and 4 bases from J; junction bases left unmatched: 12. This CDR3 has 18 amino acids.

The chain carries TRBV6-5 and TRBJ1-5; D is unresolved. V lost 3 bases, J lost 5 bases, and 8 bases lay in between. CDR1 and CDR2 from the germline V gene are MNHEY and SVGAGI. CDR3 length equals 13 residues. Here the CDR3 reads CASSYIPHQPQHF. CDR3 bases: TGTGCCAGCAGTTATATCCCCCATCAGCCCCAGCATTTT.